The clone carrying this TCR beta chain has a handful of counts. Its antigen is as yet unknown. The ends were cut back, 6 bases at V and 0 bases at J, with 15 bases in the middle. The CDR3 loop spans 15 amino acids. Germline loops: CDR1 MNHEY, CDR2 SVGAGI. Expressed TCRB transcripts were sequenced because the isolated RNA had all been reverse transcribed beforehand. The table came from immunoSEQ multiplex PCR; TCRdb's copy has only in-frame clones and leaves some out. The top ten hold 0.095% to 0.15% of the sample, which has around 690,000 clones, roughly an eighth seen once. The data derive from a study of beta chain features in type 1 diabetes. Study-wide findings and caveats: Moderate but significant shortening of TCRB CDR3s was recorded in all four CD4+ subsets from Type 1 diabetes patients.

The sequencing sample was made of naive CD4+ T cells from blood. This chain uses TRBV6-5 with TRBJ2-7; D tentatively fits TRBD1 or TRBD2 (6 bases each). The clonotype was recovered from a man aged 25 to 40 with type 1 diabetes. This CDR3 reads CASSPDGGGSYEQYF. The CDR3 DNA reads TGTGCCAGCAGCCCGGACGGAGGGGGCTCCTACGAGCAGTACTTC.